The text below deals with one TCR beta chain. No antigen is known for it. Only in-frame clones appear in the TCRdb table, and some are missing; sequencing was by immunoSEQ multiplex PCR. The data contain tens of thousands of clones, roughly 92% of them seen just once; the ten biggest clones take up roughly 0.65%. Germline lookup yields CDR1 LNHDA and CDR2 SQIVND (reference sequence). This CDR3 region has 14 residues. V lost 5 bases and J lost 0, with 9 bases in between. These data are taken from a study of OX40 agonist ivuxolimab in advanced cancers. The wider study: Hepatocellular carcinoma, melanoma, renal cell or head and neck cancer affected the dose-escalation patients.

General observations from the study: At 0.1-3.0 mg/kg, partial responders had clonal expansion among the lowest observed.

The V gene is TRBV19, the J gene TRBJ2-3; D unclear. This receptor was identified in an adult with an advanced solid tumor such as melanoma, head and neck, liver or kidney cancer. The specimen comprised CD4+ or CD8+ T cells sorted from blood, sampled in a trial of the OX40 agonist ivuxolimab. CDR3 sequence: CASSFVRSTDTQYF. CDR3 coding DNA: TGTGCCAGTAGTTTTGTCCGAAGCACAGATACGCAGTATTTT.